This TCR beta chain was recorded in a study of T cell changes during pregnancy in multiple sclerosis. Sequencing was performed with immunoSEQ multiplex PCR; in TCRdb, only in-frame clones are kept and a portion is missing. The top ten clones hold approximately 0.47% of a sample with under 85,000 clones, 80% to 95% of them seen once. This CDR3 is built from 17 residues. Germline CDR1 and CDR2: MNHEY and SMNVEV (reference sequence). V shed 5 bases, J shed 6 bases, and the junction held 6 bases outside the gene matches. The sequence came from a female donor with multiple sclerosis, enrolled in a pregnancy study. The sample in question was CD4+ T cells from peripheral blood mononuclear cells, obtained in the second trimester of pregnancy. The V and J genes are TRBV27 and TRBJ2-2, with 16 positions matching TRBD2. In DNA, the CDR3 is TGTGCCAGCAGTAACACCGGGACTAGCGGGAGGGCCGGGGAGCTGTTTTTT. Translating it yields CASSNTGTSGRAGELFF.